Reported below is one T cell receptor beta chain. Its specificity is unknown. This entry belongs to a study of blood T cells in healthy people across ages. Peripheral blood was drawn, roughly 10 milliliters per donor. Study-wide findings and caveats: TCR beta diversity was tightly associated with the proportion of naive T cells.

CDR3 length: 14 residues. V gave up 2 bases and J gave up 9 bases; unmatched junction bases: 6. The germline V gene encodes CDR1 LGHNA and CDR2 YNFKEQ. A second PCR, run for roughly 7 to 11 cycles, used a sample-barcoded 5' primer plus a J-beta primer mix. One entry per CDR3 protein, called by TCRdb with MiXCR from the 5' RACE reads. This sample has about 1.4 million distinct CDR3 sequences, with around 59% found just once. J is TRBJ1-1 and V is TRBV4-2; 10 bases fit TRBD1. This TCR derives from a man between 18 and 29 years old in good health. Sequencing was performed on blood. CDR3 nucleotide sequence: TGTGCCAGCAGCCAATGGACAGGGGGAAAGAAAGCTTTCTTT. Amino acids: CASSQWTGGKKAFF.